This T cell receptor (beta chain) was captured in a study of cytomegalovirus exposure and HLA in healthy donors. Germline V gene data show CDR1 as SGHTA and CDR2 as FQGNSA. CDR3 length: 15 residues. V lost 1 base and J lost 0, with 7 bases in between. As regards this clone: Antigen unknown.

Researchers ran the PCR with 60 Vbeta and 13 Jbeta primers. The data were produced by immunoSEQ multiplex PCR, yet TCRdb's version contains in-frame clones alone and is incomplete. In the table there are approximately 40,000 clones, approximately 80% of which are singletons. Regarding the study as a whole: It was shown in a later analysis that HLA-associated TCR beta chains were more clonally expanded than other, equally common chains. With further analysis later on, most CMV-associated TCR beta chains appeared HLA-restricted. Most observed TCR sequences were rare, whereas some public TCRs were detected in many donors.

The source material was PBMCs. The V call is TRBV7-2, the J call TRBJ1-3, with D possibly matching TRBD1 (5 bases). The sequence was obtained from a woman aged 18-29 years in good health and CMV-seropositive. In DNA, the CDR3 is TGTGCCAGCAGCTTAGGAGGACACTCTGGAAACACCATATATTTT. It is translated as CASSLGGHSGNTIYF.